These T cell receptor beta chains were read from a single sample in a study of T cell responses to AZD1222 COVID-19 vaccine. Profiling relied on immunoSEQ multiplex PCR, and the TCRdb table lists in-frame clones only, not all of them. Of 150,000 or so clones in the sample, roughly nine tenths were seen once. Sequenced here: peripheral blood, sampled on day 0 of AZD1222 vaccination. The receptors were sampled from an adult in good health. Both conserved end residues are part of each CDR3. A D gene is named only where the DNA matches it firmly. Rows give clone size only sometimes, using once, few, many, or a class for an expanded clone.

clone size: .
D gene: .
J gene: TRBJ2-5
V gene: TRBV6-5
CDR3 protein: CASSYTTGRPWETQYF
CDR3 DNA: TGTGCCAGCAGTTACACCACGGGGCGCCCGTGGGAGACCCAGTACTTC

clone size: .
D gene: .
J gene: TRBJ1-5
V gene: TRBV15
CDR3 protein: CATSRDTYSNQPQHF
CDR3 DNA: TGTGCCACCAGCAGAGATACTTATAGCAATCAGCCCCAGCATTTT

clone size: .
D gene: TRBD2
J gene: TRBJ2-1
V gene: TRBV11-3
CDR3 protein: CASSSSSGGYNEQFF
CDR3 DNA: TGTGCCAGCAGCTCTTCTAGCGGGGGTTACAATGAGCAGTTCTTC

clone size: .
D gene: .
J gene: TRBJ2-3
V gene: TRBV6-1
CDR3 protein: CASSVSWGAGTDTQYF
CDR3 DNA: TGTGCCAGCAGTGTGAGTTGGGGGGCTGGGACAGATACGCAGTATTTT

clone size: .
D gene: .
J gene: TRBJ1-3
V gene: TRBV5-4
CDR3 protein: CASSSGRDGNTIYF
CDR3 DNA: TGTGCCAGCAGCTCGGGGCGTGATGGAAACACCATATATTTT

clone size: .
D gene: .
J gene: TRBJ2-2
V gene: TRBV5-1
CDR3 protein: CASSFGRGDTGELFF
CDR3 DNA: TGCGCCAGCAGCTTCGGAAGGGGGGACACCGGGGAGCTGTTTTTT

clone size: .
D gene: .
J gene: TRBJ2-7
V gene: TRBV6-1
CDR3 protein: CASSEGPSSYEQYF
CDR3 DNA: TGTGCCAGCAGTGAGGGACCCAGCTCCTACGAGCAGTACTTC

clone size: .
D gene: .
J gene: TRBJ1-6
V gene: TRBV4-3
CDR3 protein: CASSQVSPGANFSPLHF
CDR3 DNA: TGCGCCAGCAGCCAAGTTTCCCCGGGGGCTAATTTTTCACCCCTCCACTTT

clone size: few
D gene: .
J gene: TRBJ1-3
V gene: TRBV6-1
CDR3 protein: CASSDASSSGNTIYF
CDR3 DNA: TGTGCCAGCAGTGATGCTTCCTCCTCTGGAAACACCATATATTTT

clone size: .
D gene: TRBD2
J gene: TRBJ2-3
V gene: TRBV9
CDR3 protein: CASGPGGAGGTVDTQYF
CDR3 DNA: TGTGCCAGCGGACCCGGTGGTGCGGGGGGGACTGTAGATACGCAGTATTTT

clone size: .
D gene: .
J gene: TRBJ2-7
V gene: TRBV6-5
CDR3 protein: CASSYSRGGRYEQYF
CDR3 DNA: TGTGCCAGCAGTTACTCGCGGGGTGGAAGGTACGAGCAGTACTTC